This T cell receptor (beta chain) was identified in a study of Graves' ophthalmopathy and Graves' hyperthyroidism. The V end was cut by 6 bases, the J end by 2 bases, with 8 bases between. The CDR3 runs to 12 residues. Germline V gene sequence: CDR1 KGHSH, CDR2 LQKENI. Beta-chain TCR CDR3 regions were amplified from RNA transcripts. First-round RT-PCR relied on HTBI primers, and a second-round multiplex PCR came next. TCRdb independently ran MiXCR on the multiplex PCR reads; one entry per CDR3 protein. The sample holds hundreds of thousands of distinct CDR3 sequences, about 20% seen once. The chain recombines TRBV18 with TRBJ2-7; D is possibly TRBD2 (5 bases). Material for sequencing was peripheral blood. This clonotype originated in a woman between 18 and 29 years old with stable Graves' hyperthyroidism. Some clones in this sample may be carry-over from other donors' samples. The CDR3 loop reads CASSQTTYEQYF. CDR3 nucleotides: TGTGCCAGCTCTCAGACTACCTACGAGCAGTACTTC.